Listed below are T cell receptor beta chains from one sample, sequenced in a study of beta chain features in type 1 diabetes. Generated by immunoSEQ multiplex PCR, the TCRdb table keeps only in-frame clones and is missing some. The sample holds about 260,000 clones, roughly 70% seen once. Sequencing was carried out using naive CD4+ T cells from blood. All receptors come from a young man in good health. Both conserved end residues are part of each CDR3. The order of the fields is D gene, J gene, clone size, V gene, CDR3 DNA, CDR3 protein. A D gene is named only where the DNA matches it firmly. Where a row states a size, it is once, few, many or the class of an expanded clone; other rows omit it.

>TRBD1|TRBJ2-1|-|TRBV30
TGTGCCTGGAGTGTTAACAGGGGGCCAAGGAATGAGCAGTTCTTC
CAWSVNRGPRNEQFF
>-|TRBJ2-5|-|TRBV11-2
TGTGCCAGCAGCTTAGTCTGGGGATCGGAGACCCAGTACTTC
CASSLVWGSETQYF
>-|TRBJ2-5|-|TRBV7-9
TGTGCCAGCAGCTTACAAGAGACCCAGTACTTC
CASSLQETQYF
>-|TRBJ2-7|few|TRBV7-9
TGTGCCAGCACCACCCAGGGGAAATACGAGCAGTACTTC
CASTTQGKYEQYF
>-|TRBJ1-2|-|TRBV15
TGTGCCACCAGCAGAGAGACAGAAGCCTATGGCTACACCTTC
CATSRETEAYGYTF
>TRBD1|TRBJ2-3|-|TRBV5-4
TGTGCCAGCAGATTTGGACAGGGAACAGATACGCAGTATTTT
CASRFGQGTDTQYF
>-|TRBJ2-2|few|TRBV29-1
TGCAGCGCCGACGTCGGGAACACCGGGGAGCTGTTTTTT
CSADVGNTGELFF
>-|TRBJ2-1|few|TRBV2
TGTGCCAGCTATCAAGGTTATGAGCAGTTCTTC
CASYQGYEQFF
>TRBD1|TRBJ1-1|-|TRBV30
TGTGCCTGGAATGCAGGGGGTGACACTGAAGCTTTCTTT
CAWNAGGDTEAFF
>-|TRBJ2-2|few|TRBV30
TGTGCCTGGAATCAGAACACCGGGGAGCTGTTTTTT
CAWNQNTGELFF
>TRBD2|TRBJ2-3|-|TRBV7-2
TGTGCCAGCAGCGTAAGACTAGCGGGGGGCACAGATACGCAGTATTTT
CASSVRLAGGTDTQYF
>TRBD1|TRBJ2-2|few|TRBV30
TGTGCCCAACGGACAGGAGCCGGGGAGCTGTTTTTT
CAQRTGAGELFF
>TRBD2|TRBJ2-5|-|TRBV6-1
TGTGCCAGCAGTGGGGAGCGGGGCTCGTACCAAGAGACCCAGTACTTC
CASSGERGSYQETQYF
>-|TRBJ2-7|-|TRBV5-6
TGTGCCAGCAATGACAGATCCTACGAGCAGTACTTC
CASNDRSYEQYF
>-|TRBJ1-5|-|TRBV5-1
TGCGCCAGCAGCTTGGGCGGGGACGCCAATCAGCCCCAGCATTTT
CASSLGGDANQPQHF
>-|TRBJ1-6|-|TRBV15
TGTGCCACCAGCAGAGGCTGGGGGGGAAATTCACCCCTCCACTTT
CATSRGWGGNSPLHF
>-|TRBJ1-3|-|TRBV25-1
TGTGCCAGCCAGGTTCCCTCTGGAAACACCATATATTTT
CASQVPSGNTIYF